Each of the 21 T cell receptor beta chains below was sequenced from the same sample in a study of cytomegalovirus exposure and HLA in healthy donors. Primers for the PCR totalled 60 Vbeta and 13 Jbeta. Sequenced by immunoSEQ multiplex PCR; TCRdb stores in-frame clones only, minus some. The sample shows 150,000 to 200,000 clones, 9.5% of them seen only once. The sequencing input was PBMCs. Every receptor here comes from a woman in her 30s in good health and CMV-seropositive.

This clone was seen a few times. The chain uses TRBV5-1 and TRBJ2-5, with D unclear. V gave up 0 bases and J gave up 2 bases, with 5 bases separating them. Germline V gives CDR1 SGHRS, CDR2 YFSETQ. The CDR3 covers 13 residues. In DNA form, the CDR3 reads TGCGCCAGCAGCTTGGAATCACAAGAGACCCAGTACTTC. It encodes CASSLESQETQYF.

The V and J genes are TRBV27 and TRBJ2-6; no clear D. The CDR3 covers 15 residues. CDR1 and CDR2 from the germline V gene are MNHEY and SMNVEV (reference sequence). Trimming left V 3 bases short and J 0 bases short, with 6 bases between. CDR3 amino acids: CASSFASSGANVLTF. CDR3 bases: TGTGCCAGCAGTTTTGCGAGCTCTGGGGCCAACGTCCTGACTTTC.

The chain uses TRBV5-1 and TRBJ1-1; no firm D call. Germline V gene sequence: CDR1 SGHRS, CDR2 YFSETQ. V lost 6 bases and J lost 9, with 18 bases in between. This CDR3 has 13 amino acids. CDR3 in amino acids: CASNPNGGYQAFF. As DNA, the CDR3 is TGCGCCAGCAACCCGAACGGCGGGTACCAAGCTTTCTTT.

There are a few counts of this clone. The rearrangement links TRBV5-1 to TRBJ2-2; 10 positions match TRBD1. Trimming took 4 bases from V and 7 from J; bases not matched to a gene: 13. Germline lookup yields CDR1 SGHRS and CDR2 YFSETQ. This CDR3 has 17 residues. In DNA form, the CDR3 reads TGCGCCAGCAGCCCTTTAAGGGACAGGGGAATTAACGGGGAGCTGTTTTTT. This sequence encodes CASSPLRDRGINGELFF. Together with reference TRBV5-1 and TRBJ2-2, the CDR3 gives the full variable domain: KAGVTQTPRYLIKTRGQQVTLSCSPISGHRSVSWYQQTPGQGLQFLFEYFSETQRNKGNFPGRFSGRQFSNSRSEMNVSTLELGDSALYLCASSPLRDRGINGELFFGEGSRLTVL.

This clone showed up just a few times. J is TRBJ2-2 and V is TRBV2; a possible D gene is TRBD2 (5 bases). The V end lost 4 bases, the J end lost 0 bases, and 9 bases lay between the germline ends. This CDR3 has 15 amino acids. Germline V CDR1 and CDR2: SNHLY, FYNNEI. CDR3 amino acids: CASSGRTSNTGELFF. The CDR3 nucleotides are TGTGCCAGCAGTGGTCGGACTTCGAACACCGGGGAGCTGTTTTTT.

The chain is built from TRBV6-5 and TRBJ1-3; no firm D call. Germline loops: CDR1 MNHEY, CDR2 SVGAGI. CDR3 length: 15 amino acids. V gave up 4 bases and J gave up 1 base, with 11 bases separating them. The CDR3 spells CASSLDLRSGNTIYF. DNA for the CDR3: TGTGCCAGCAGTTTGGACTTACGGTCTGGAAACACCATATATTTT.

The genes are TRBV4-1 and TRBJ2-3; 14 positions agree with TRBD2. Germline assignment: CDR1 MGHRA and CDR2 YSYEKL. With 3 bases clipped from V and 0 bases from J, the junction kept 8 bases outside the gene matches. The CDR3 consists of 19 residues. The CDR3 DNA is TGCGCCAGCAGCCACCCCCCGGGACTAGCGGGGGCTAGCACAGATACGCAGTATTTT. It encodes CASSHPPGLAGASTDTQYF.

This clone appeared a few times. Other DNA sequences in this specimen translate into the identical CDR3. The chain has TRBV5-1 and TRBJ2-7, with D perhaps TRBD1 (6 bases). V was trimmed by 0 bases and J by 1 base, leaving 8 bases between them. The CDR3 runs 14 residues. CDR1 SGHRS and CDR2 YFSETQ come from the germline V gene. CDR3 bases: TGCGCCAGCAGCTTGGGTCAGGGGTCCTACGAGCAGTACTTC. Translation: CASSLGQGSYEQYF.

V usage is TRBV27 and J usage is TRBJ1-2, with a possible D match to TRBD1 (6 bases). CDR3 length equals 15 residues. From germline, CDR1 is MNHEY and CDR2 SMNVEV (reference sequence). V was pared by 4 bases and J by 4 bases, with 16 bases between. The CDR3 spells CASSSEGGRGYGYTF. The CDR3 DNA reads TGTGCCAGCAGTTCTGAGGGGGGGAGAGGCTATGGCTACACCTTC.

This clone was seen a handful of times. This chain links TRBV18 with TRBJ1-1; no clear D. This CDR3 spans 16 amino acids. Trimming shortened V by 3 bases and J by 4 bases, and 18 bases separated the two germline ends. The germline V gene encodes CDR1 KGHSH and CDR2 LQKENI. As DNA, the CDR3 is TGTGCCAGCTCACCCTCGGGCACCGCGGGCCTCACTGAAGCTTTCTTT. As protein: CASSPSGTAGLTEAFF.

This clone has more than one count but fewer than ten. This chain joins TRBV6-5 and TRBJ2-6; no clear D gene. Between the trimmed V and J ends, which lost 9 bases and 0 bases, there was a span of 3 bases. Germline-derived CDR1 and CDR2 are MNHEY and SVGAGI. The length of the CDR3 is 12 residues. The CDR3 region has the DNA TGTGCCAGTCGCTCTGGGGCCAACGTCCTGACTTTC. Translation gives CASRSGANVLTF.

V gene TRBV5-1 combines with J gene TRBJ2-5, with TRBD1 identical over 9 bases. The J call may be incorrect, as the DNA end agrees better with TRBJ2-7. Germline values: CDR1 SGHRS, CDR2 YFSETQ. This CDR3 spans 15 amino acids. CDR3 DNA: TGCGCCAGCAGCTTGACCCGACAGGGGGGGTACGAGCAGTACTTC. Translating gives CASSLTRQGGYEQYF.

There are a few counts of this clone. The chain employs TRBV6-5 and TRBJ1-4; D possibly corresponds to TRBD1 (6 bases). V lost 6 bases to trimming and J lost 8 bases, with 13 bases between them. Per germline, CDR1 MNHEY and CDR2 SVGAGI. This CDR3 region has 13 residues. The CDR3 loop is CASRLGQSEKLFF. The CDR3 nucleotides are TGTGCCAGCAGACTCGGACAGTCCGAAAAACTGTTTTTT.

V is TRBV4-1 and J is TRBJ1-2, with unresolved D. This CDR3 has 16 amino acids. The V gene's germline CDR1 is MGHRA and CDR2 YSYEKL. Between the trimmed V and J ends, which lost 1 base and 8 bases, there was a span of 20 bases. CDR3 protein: CASSQASAGSQWGYTF. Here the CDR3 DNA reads TGCGCCAGCAGCCAAGCAAGTGCGGGCAGTCAGTGGGGCTACACCTTC.

Written as DNA, the CDR3 is TGTGCCAGCAGGGGGACAGGGCGCTCCATCGCTGAAGCTTTCTTT. Encoded protein: CASRGTGRSIAEAFF. The chain is built from TRBV25-1 and TRBJ1-1; 9 nucleotides match TRBD1. Germline CDR1 and CDR2: MGHDK and SYGVNS. V lost 6 bases to trimming and J lost 6 bases; unmatched junction nucleotides: 11. The CDR3 sequence is 15 residues long.

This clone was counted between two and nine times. CDR3 residues: CASAPGRQETQYF. The CDR3 DNA is TGCGCCAGCGCCCCAGGGCGACAAGAGACCCAGTACTTC. V usage is TRBV5-1 and J usage is TRBJ2-5; tentatively, D is TRBD1 (5 bases). Germline loops: CDR1 SGHRS, CDR2 YFSETQ. The V end was cut by 7 bases, the J end by 2 bases, with 12 bases between. The CDR3 extends over 13 amino acids. The full variable domain, its missing parts supplied by reference TRBV5-1 and TRBJ2-5, is KAGVTQTPRYLIKTRGQQVTLSCSPISGHRSVSWYQQTPGQGLQFLFEYFSETQRNKGNFPGRFSGRQFSNSRSEMNVSTLELGDSALYLCASAPGRQETQYFGPGTRLLVL.

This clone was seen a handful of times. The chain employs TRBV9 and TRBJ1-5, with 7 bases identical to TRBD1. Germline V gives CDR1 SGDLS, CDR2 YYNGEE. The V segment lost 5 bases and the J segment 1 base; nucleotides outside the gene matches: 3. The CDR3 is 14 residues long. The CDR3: CASSRQGSNQPQHF. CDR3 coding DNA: TGTGCCAGCAGTAGACAGGGAAGCAATCAGCCCCAGCATTTT.

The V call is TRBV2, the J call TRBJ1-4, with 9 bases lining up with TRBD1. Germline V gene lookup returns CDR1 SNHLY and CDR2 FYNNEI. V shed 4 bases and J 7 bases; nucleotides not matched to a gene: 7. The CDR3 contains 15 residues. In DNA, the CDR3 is TGTGCCAGCAGTGGGACAGGGGATTTATTTGAAAAACTGTTTTTT. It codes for CASSGTGDLFEKLFF.

The CDR3 DNA follows: TGTGCCACCAGCAGACCCTGGACAGGGGCGGCCGCAATAACCTTGGATACTGAAGCTTTCTTT. This codes for CATSRPWTGAAAITLDTEAFF. The genes are TRBV15 and TRBJ1-1; 9 bases fit TRBD1. Germline lookup yields CDR1 LNHNV and CDR2 YYDKDF (reference sequence). V dropped 2 bases and J dropped 5; count of bases not matched to a gene: 24. The CDR3 length is 21 residues.

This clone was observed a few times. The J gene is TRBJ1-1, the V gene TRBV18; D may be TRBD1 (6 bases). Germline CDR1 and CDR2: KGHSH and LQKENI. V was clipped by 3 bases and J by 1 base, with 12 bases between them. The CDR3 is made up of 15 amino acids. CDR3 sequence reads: CASSPQQGRNTEAFF. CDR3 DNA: TGTGCCAGCTCACCCCAACAGGGTAGGAACACTGAAGCTTTCTTT.

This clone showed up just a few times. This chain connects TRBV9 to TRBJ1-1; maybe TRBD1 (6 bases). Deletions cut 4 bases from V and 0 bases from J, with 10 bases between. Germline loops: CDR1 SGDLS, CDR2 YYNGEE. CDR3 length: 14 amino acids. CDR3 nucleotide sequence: TGTGCCAGCAGCATGACAGGTATGAACACTGAAGCTTTCTTT. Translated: CASSMTGMNTEAFF.